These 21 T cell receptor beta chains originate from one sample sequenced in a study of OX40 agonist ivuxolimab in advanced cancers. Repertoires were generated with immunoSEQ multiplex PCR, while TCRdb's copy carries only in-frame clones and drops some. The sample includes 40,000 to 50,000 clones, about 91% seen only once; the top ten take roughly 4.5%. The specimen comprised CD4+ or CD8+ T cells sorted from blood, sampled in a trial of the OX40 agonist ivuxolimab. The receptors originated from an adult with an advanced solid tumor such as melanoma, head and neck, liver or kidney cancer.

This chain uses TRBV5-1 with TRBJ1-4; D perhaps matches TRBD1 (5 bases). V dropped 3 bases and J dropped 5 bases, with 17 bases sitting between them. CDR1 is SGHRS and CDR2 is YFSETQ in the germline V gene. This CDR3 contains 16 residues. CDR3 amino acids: CASSWGPTPLNEKLFF. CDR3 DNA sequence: TGCGCCAGCAGCTGGGGCCCTACCCCGCTGAATGAAAAACTGTTTTTT.

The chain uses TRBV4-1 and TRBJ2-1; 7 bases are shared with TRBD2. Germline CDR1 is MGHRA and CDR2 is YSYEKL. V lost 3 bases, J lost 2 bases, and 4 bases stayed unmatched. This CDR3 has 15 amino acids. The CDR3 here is CASSHTSATYNEQFF. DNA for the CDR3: TGCGCCAGCAGCCATACTAGCGCGACCTACAATGAGCAGTTCTTC.

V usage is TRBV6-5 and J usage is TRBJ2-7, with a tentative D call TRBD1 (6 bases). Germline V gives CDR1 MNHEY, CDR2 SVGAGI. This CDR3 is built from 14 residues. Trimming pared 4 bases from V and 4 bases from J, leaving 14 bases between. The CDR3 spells CASSLGRGFYEQYV. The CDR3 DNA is TGTGCCAGCAGTTTGGGCAGGGGATTTTACGAGCAGTACGTC.

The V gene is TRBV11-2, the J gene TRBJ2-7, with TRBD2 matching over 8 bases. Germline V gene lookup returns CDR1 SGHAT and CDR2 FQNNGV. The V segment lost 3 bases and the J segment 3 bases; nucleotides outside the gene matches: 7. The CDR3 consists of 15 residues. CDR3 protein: CASSFGLAGSYEQYF. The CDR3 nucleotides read TGTGCCAGCAGCTTTGGGTTAGCGGGAAGCTACGAGCAGTACTTC. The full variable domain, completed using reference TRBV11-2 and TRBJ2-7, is EAGVAQSPRYKIIEKRQSVAFWCNPISGHATLYWYQQILGQGPKLLIQFQNNGVVDDSQLPKDRFSAERLKGVDSTLKIQPAKLEDSAVYLCASSFGLAGSYEQYFGPGTRLTVT.

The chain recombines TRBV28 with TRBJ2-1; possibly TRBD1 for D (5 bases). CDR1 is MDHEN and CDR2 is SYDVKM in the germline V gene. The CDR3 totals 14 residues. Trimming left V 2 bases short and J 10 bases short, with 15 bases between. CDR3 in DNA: TGTGCCAGCAGTTTAATTCAGGGCTTCCAAGAGCAGTTCTTC. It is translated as CASSLIQGFQEQFF.

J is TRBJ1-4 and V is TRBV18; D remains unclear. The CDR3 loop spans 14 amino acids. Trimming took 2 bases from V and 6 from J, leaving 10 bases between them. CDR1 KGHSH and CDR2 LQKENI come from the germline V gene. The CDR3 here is CASSPYSTDEKLFF. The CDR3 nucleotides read TGTGCCAGCTCACCATACAGCACAGATGAAAAACTGTTTTTT.

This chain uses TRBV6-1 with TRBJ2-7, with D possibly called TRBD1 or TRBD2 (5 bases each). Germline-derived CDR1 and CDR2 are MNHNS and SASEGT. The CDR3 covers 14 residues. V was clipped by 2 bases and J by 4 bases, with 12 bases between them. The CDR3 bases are TGTGCCAGCAGTGAATGGACCGGGGCATACGAGCAGTACGTC. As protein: CASSEWTGAYEQYV.

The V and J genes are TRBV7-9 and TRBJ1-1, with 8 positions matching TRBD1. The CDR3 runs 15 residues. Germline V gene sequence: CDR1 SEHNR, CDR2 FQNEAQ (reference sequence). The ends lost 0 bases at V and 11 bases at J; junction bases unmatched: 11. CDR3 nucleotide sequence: TGTGCCAGCAGCTTAGCGCAGGGGGCTATAGTCGAGGCTTTCTTT. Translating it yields CASSLAQGAIVEAFF.

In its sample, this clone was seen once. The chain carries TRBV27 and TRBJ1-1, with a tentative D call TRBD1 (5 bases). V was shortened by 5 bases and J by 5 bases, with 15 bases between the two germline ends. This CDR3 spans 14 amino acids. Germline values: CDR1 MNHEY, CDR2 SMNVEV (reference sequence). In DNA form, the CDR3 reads TGTGCCAGCAGTCTGGGACTGCCGTGGACTGAAGCTTTCTTT. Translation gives CASSLGLPWTEAFF.

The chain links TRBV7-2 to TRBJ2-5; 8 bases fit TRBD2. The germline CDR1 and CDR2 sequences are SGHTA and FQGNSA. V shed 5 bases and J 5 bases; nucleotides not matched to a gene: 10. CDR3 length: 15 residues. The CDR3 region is CASSGWSGGLETQYF. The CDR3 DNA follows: TGTGCCAGCAGCGGTTGGAGCGGGGGCTTGGAGACCCAGTACTTC.

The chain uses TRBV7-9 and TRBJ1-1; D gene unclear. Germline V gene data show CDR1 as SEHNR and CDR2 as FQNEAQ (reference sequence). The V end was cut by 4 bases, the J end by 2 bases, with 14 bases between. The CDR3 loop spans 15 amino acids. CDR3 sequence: CASSSSDGVNTEAFF. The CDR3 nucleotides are TGTGCCAGCAGCTCTAGCGATGGGGTAAACACTGAAGCTTTCTTT.

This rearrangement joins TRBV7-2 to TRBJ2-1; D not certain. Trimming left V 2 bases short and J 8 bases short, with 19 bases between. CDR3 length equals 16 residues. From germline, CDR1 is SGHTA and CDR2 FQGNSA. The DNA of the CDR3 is TGTGCCAGCAGCTTACTTTCAGCTATAGGGTATGATGAGCAGTTCTTC. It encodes CASSLLSAIGYDEQFF. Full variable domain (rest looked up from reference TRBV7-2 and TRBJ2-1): GAGVSQSPSNKVTEKGKDVELRCDPISGHTALYWYRQSLGQGLEFLIYFQGNSAPDKSGLPSDRFSAERTGGSVSTLTIQRTQQEDSAVYLCASSLLSAIGYDEQFFGPGTRLTVL.

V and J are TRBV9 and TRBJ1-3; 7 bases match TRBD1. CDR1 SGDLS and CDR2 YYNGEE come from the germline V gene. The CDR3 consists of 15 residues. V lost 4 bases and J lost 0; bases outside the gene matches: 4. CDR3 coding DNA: TGTGCCAGCAGCCCCTGGGACAGCTCTGGAAACACCATATATTTT. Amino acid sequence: CASSPWDSSGNTIYF.

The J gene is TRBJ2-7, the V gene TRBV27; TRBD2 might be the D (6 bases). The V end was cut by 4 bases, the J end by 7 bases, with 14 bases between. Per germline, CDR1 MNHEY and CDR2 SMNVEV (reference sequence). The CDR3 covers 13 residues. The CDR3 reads CASSSWDLGEQYF. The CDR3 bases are TGTGCCAGCAGTTCTTGGGACTTGGGGGAGCAGTACTTC.

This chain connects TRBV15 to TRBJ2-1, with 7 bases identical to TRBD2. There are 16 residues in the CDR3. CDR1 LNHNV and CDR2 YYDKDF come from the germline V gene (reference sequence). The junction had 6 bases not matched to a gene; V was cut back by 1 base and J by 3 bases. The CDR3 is CATSRASASGYNEQFF. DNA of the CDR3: TGTGCCACCAGCAGAGCGTCAGCTAGCGGCTACAATGAGCAGTTCTTC.

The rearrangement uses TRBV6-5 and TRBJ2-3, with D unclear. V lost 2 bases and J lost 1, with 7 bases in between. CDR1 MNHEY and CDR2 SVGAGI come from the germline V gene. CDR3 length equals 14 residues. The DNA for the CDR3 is TGTGCCAGCAGTTACGGGTCAGGCACAGATACGCAGTATTTT. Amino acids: CASSYGSGTDTQYF.

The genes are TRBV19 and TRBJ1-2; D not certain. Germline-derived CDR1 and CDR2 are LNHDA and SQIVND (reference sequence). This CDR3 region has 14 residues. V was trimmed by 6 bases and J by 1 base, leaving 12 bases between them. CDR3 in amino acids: CASSYPPLNYGYTF. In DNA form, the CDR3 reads TGTGCCAGTAGCTACCCGCCCCTTAACTATGGCTACACCTTC.

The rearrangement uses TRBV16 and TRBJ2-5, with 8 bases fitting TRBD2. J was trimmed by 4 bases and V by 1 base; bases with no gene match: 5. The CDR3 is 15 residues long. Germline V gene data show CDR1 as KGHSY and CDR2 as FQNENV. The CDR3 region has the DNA TGTGCCAGCAGCCAATTACTAGCGGTCGGAGAGACCCAGTACTTC. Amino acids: CASSQLLAVGETQYF.

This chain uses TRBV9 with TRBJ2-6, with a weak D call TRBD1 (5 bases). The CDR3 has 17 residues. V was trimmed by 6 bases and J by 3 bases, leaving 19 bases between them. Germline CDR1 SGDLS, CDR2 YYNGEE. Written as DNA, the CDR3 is TGTGCCAGCACCTCGCCCCCAGGGATCCTTGGGGCCAACGTCCTGACTTTC. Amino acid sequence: CASTSPPGILGANVLTF.

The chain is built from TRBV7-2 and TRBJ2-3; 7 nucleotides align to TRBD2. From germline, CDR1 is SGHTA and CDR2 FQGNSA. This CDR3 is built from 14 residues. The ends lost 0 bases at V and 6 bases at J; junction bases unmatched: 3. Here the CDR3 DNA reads TGTGCCAGCAGCTTAGCGCTAGCGGCGGATACGCAGTATTTT. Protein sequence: CASSLALAADTQYF.

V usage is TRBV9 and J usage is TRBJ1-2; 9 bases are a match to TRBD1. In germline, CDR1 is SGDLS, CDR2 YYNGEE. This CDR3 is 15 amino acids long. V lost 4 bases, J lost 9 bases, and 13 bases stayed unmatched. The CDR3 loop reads CASSHPRDREWSYTF. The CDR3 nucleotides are TGTGCCAGCAGCCACCCCCGGGACAGGGAGTGGAGCTACACCTTC.